This T cell receptor (beta chain) was retrieved from a study of cytomegalovirus exposure and HLA in healthy donors. There are a few counts of this clone. The germline V gene has CDR1 SNHLY and CDR2 FYNNEI. CDR3 size: 13 residues. Losses at the gene ends were 11 bases for V and 4 bases for J; bases not matched to a gene: 6. It was with 60 Vbeta and 13 Jbeta primers that the PCR ran. Clones were read by immunoSEQ multiplex PCR, and TCRdb kept only the in-frame ones, dropping some. The table has around 140,000 clones, approximately 80% seen once. Sequenced sample: PBMCs. The source of this sequence is a woman between 18 and 29 years old in good health and CMV-seronegative. The V call is TRBV2, the J call TRBJ1-4, with 8 bases matching TRBD1. The CDR3 bases are TGTGCCTTAAAGGACAGGGTTAATGAAAAACTGTTTTTT. Its protein is CALKDRVNEKLFF.